The 22 T cell receptor beta chains below were found in one sample sequenced in a study of shared clonotypes between healthy human individuals. Assay: immunoSEQ multiplex PCR; the TCRdb copy retains only in-frame clones and omits some. The table shows under 2.5 million clones, with around 93% occurring only once. What was sequenced was naive CD4+ T cells from PBMCs. Stated subset: CD45RA+ positively selected. Receptors were obtained from a man aged 18 to 30 in good health. Some clones in this sample may be carry-over from other donors' samples.

The chain employs TRBV25-1 and TRBJ1-2, with D uncertain. The V gene lost 7 bases and the J gene lost 0 bases, with 3 bases spanning the gap. Germline CDR1 reads MGHDK; CDR2 reads SYGVNS. The CDR3 extends over 11 amino acids. This chain's CDR3 is CASKANYGYTF. The CDR3 nucleotides read TGTGCCAGCAAAGCTAACTATGGCTACACCTTC.

V is TRBV7-3 and J is TRBJ2-1, with D possibly TRBD2 on 5 matching bases. This CDR3 contains 15 residues. Trimming removed 6 bases at V and 4 bases at J, with 16 bases between. Germline lookup yields CDR1 SGHTA and CDR2 FQGTGA. DNA for the CDR3: TGTGCCAGCAGTCCAGGAGGCAGAGGATACAATGAGCAGTTCTTC. Protein sequence: CASSPGGRGYNEQFF.

This chain joins TRBV7-3 and TRBJ1-1; TRBD1 aligns across 8 bases. Losses at the gene ends were 5 bases for V and 5 bases for J; bases not matched to a gene: 7. There are 14 residues in the CDR3. CDR1 and CDR2 (germline): SGHTA, FQGTGA. CDR3 sequence reads: CASSPARGLTEAFF. As DNA, the CDR3 is TGTGCCAGCAGCCCGGCCAGGGGGCTTACTGAAGCTTTCTTT.

This clone was seen a handful of times. The rearrangement uses TRBV4-2 and TRBJ2-1; possible D gene TRBD2, 5 bases. Trimming left V 1 base short and J 7 bases short, with 11 bases between. Germline CDR1 reads LGHNA; CDR2 reads YNFKEQ. The CDR3 is 14 residues long. The CDR3 spells CASSQARTGNEQFF. The DNA for the CDR3 is TGTGCCAGCAGCCAAGCTAGGACGGGGAATGAGCAGTTCTTC.

V gene TRBV5-1 combines with J gene TRBJ2-3; weak D call: TRBD2 (5 bases). Per the germline V gene, CDR1 is SGHRS and CDR2 is YFSETQ. Trimming pared 0 bases from V and 0 bases from J, leaving 11 bases between. The CDR3 is made up of 16 amino acids. The CDR3 is CASSLEAGTSTDTQYF. The DNA for the CDR3 is TGCGCCAGCAGCTTGGAGGCGGGTACTAGCACAGATACGCAGTATTTT. The full variable domain, in which reference TRBV5-1 and TRBJ2-3 provide the parts outside the CDR3, is KAGVTQTPRYLIKTRGQQVTLSCSPISGHRSVSWYQQTPGQGLQFLFEYFSETQRNKGNFPGRFSGRQFSNSRSEMNVSTLELGDSALYLCASSLEAGTSTDTQYFGPGTRLTVL.

This chain connects TRBV11-2 to TRBJ2-6; the D call may be TRBD1 or TRBD2 (5 bases each). The germline V gene encodes CDR1 SGHAT and CDR2 FQNNGV. This CDR3 region has 19 residues. V was pared by 4 bases and J by 0 bases, with 19 bases between. The CDR3 sequence: CASSYRDADTSSGANVLTF. The DNA for the CDR3 is TGTGCCAGCAGCTACCGGGACGCTGATACGAGCTCTGGGGCCAACGTCCTGACTTTC.

The rearrangement uses TRBV21-1 and TRBJ2-7; the D call of TRBD2 is as the table states it, not checked on the DNA. TRBV21-1 is designated a pseudogene. The CDR3 consists of 11 residues. The CDR3 DNA follows: TGTGCCAGCAGCAATAGGGTAGCGGGGTACTTC. This sequence encodes CASSNRVAGYF.

The chain carries TRBV11-2 and TRBJ2-3; the D gene is possibly TRBD1 (5 bases). The CDR3 contains 13 residues. V dropped 1 base and J dropped 6 bases, with 8 bases sitting between them. CDR1 SGHAT and CDR2 FQNNGV come from the germline V gene. The CDR3 nucleotides are TGTGCCAGCAGCTTAGGGACATCTGATACGCAGTATTTT. Translated: CASSLGTSDTQYF.

J is TRBJ2-7 and V is TRBV21-1; the listed D gene, TRBD2, was not tested against the DNA. TRBV21-1 is annotated as a pseudogene. CDR3 length: 14 amino acids. Here the CDR3 reads CASSNNHRRCEQYF. DNA for the CDR3: TGTGCCAGCAGCAACAACCACCGGAGATGCGAGCAGTACTTC.

Turning to this clone: One end of the junction varies from germline; a read error may be responsible. The gene calls are TRBV7-2 and TRBJ2-1, with 7 bases fitting TRBD2. The CDR3 extends over 12 amino acids. Germline values: CDR1 SGHTA, CDR2 FQGNSA. CDR3 sequence: CASSRGDGRPVF. CDR3 DNA: TGTGCCAGCAGCCGGGGGGACGGTCGTCCGGTCTTC.

About this clone itself: The sample carries other DNA sequences with the same CDR3. The chain joins TRBV30 to TRBJ2-3; the D gene could be TRBD1 or TRBD2 (6 bases each). CDR3 size: 13 residues. The V end lost 0 bases, the J end lost 6 bases, and 10 bases lay between the germline ends. Germline CDR1 GTSNPN, CDR2 SVGIG (reference sequence). CDR3 loop: CAWSVGGVDTQYF. The CDR3 DNA sequence: TGTGCCTGGAGTGTCGGGGGCGTCGATACGCAGTATTTT.

The V gene is TRBV5-5, the J gene TRBJ2-3; possibly TRBD1 for D (5 bases). This CDR3 spans 16 amino acids. The germline V and J ends were trimmed by 5 bases and 7 bases, with 23 bases remaining between them. Looked up from germline, CDR1 is SGHKS and CDR2 is YYEKEE (reference sequence). CDR3 residues: CASSFPRQGKSNTQYF. The CDR3 DNA follows: TGTGCCAGCAGTTTTCCTCGTCAGGGAAAGTCAAATACGCAGTATTTT.

As for this clone: This CDR3 is also generated by other DNA sequences in the sample. The chain is built from TRBV30 and TRBJ2-2; D not resolved. The V end was cut by 3 bases, the J end by 1 base, with 9 bases between. This CDR3 comprises 14 residues. Germline CDR1 is GTSNPN and CDR2 is SVGIG (reference sequence). For the CDR3, the DNA is TGTGCCTGGAGCCTTGGAGAGAACACCGGGGAGCTGTTTTTT. Translation gives CAWSLGENTGELFF.

In regard to this clone: Other DNA sequences in this specimen translate into the identical CDR3. This chain links TRBV9 with TRBJ1-1, with D unresolved. Germline CDR1 reads SGDLS; CDR2 reads YYNGEE. CDR3 length equals 13 residues. V lost 0 bases and J 5 bases, leaving 8 bases between the germline ends. This CDR3 reads CASSVGMGTEAFF. CDR3 sequence (DNA): TGTGCCAGCAGCGTAGGGATGGGGACTGAAGCTTTCTTT.

V is TRBV7-3 and J is TRBJ2-2; TRBD2 is a possible D gene (6 bases). Trimming stripped 5 bases from V and 5 bases from J, with 15 bases between. The germline CDR1 and CDR2 sequences are SGHTA and FQGTGA. CDR3 size: 15 residues. In DNA, the CDR3 is TGTGCCAGCAGCCTGATTTCCGCGGGAACCGGGGAGCTGTTTTTT. Its translation: CASSLISAGTGELFF.

The chain joins TRBV19 to TRBJ1-2, with D unresolved. Germline V gives CDR1 LNHDA, CDR2 SQIVND (reference sequence). This CDR3 comprises 11 residues. Trimming cost V 8 bases and J 6 bases, with 10 bases left between them. The CDR3 region has the DNA TGTGCCAGTGGGGATTCGGATGGCTACACCTTC. This codes for CASGDSDGYTF.

The genes are TRBV15 and TRBJ1-2; unclear D gene. Germline V gene data show CDR1 as LNHNV and CDR2 as YYDKDF (reference sequence). This CDR3 is 16 amino acids long. Trimming cost V 2 bases and J 0 bases, with 13 bases left between them. The CDR3, as DNA: TGTGCCACCAGCAGACAGTTAGGAGGCTCTAACTATGGCTACACCTTC. It translates to CATSRQLGGSNYGYTF.

The V call is TRBV6-1, the J call TRBJ1-2; no firm D call. Trimming removed 4 bases from V and 0 bases from J, with 15 bases in between. The CDR3 length is 16 residues. Germline V CDR1 and CDR2: MNHNS, SASEGT. The DNA of the CDR3 is TGTGCCAGCAGTGCGCTGGCTGCAGCTACTAACTATGGCTACACCTTC. Translating gives CASSALAAATNYGYTF.

The J gene is TRBJ2-1, the V gene TRBV19; D is unresolved. The CDR3 loop spans 12 amino acids. CDR1 is LNHDA, CDR2 SQIVND, per germline (reference sequence). V was trimmed by 1 base and J by 9 bases, leaving 7 bases between them. The chain's CDR3 is CASSIGGTEQFF. In DNA form, the CDR3 reads TGTGCCAGTAGTATAGGAGGCACTGAGCAGTTCTTC. The entire variable domain, with the rest obtained from reference TRBV19 and TRBJ2-1, is as follows: DGGITQSPKYLFRKEGQNVTLSCEQNLNHDAMYWYRQDPGQGLRLIYYSQIVNDFQKGDIAEGYSVSREKKESFPLTVTSAQKNPTAFYLCASSIGGTEQFFGPGTRLTVL.

This clone was counted a single time. This sequence joins TRBV9 and TRBJ2-4; 10 bases agree with TRBD1. Per germline, CDR1 SGDLS and CDR2 YYNGEE. CDR3 size: 16 residues. After removal of 0 bases from V and 5 bases from J, the junction contained 5 bases not matched to a gene. The CDR3 region is CASSVGFGTGENIQYF. The CDR3 nucleotides read TGTGCCAGCAGCGTAGGTTTTGGGACAGGGGAAAACATTCAGTACTTC.

The rearrangement links TRBV13 to TRBJ1-2; possibly TRBD1 for D (5 bases). The CDR3 consists of 13 residues. Trimming pared 3 bases from V and 8 bases from J, leaving 13 bases between. Germline-derived CDR1 and CDR2 are PRHDT and FYEKMQ (reference sequence). CDR3 protein: CASSFPSRVGYTF. CDR3 nucleotide sequence: TGTGCCAGCAGCTTCCCGAGCAGGGTCGGCTACACCTTC. Full variable domain (rest looked up from reference TRBV13 and TRBJ1-2): AAGVIQSPRHLIKEKRETATLKCYPIPRHDTVYWYQQGPGQDPQFLISFYEKMQSDKGSIPDRFSAQQFSDYHSELNMSSLELGDSALYFCASSFPSRVGYTFGSGTRLTVV.

This rearrangement joins TRBV5-4 to TRBJ1-4, with a tentative D call TRBD1 (5 bases). The germline CDR1 and CDR2 sequences are SGHNT and YYREEE (reference sequence). The CDR3 extends over 16 amino acids. Trimming pared 4 bases from V and 3 bases from J, leaving 16 bases between. The chain's CDR3 is CASSPGTGRANEKLFF. CDR3 nucleotide sequence: TGTGCCAGCAGCCCCGGGACGGGCAGGGCTAATGAAAAACTGTTTTTT.